This TCR beta chain comes out of a study of blood T cell repertoires in COVID-19. The CDR3 spans 11 residues. The ends lost 10 bases at V and 7 bases at J; junction bases unmatched: 6. Germline values: CDR1 MDHEN, CDR2 SYDVKM. Repertoires were generated with immunoSEQ multiplex PCR, while TCRdb's copy carries only in-frame clones and drops some. The sample includes some 260,000 clones, approximately 90% of them seen just once. The source of this sequence is a woman younger than 45 with COVID-19, enrolled during active disease. The sample taken for sequencing was peripheral blood. J is TRBJ1-2 and V is TRBV28, with 7 bases aligning to TRBD1. DNA of the CDR3: TGTGCCACGACAGGGCTCGGTGGCTACACCTTC. It specifies CATTGLGGYTF.